This section outlines one T cell receptor beta chain sequence together with its context. This sample stems from a study of blood T cell repertoires in COVID-19. The overall study: Specimens from acute and convalescent COVID-19 originated in the United States, Italy and Spain. T cells, B-cell-depleted T cells, or PBMCs supplied cDNA or gDNA.

Trimming took off 7 bases at V and 4 bases at J, with 13 bases between the two ends. The CDR3 consists of 13 residues. Per germline, CDR1 SEHNR and CDR2 FQNEAQ (reference sequence). Original methodology: Scientists estimated how many nucleated cells there were by amplifying reference gene primers. Measured with immunoSEQ multiplex PCR; TCRdb has only the in-frame clones, and not every one. The V and J calls and the clone size are those of that table, but D and trimming were determined from the DNA. The sample has 200,000 or so clones; over 75% are singletons. The chain is built from TRBV7-9 and TRBJ1-1; D may be TRBD1 (5 bases). The sequence was obtained from a man aged 50 or older with acute or convalescent COVID-19. Material for sequencing was peripheral blood. In nucleotides, the CDR3 is TGTGCCAGCACCTGGCAGGGCGCCACTGAAGCTTTCTTT. It encodes CASTWQGATEAFF.